The 16 T cell receptor beta chains given below trace back to one sample, sequenced in a study of T-cell reconstitution after alpha-beta-depleted transplantation in children. Library preparation (for TCRbeta) was performed with unique molecular identifiers. One entry per CDR3 protein results from TCRdb running MiXCR on the PCR reads. The sample consists of about 500,000 distinct CDR3 sequences, about 33% of them appearing once. The sequencing here drew on PBMCs from the stem cell graft donor, taken from the stem cell graft. Receptor source: a human donor who donated a stem cell graft to a child with aplastic anemia.

This clonotype appeared a few times. The chain employs TRBV27 and TRBJ2-3, with D possibly TRBD2 on 5 matching bases. The germline V and J ends were trimmed by 6 bases and 2 bases, with 15 bases remaining between them. The CDR3 loop spans 15 amino acids. The germline V gene has CDR1 MNHEY and CDR2 SMNVEV (reference sequence). The chain's CDR3 is CASRNDYPVTDTQYF. The CDR3 DNA is TGTGCCAGCAGAAATGACTATCCCGTCACAGATACGCAGTATTTT.

This clonotype turned up a few times. The V call is TRBV20-1, the J call TRBJ2-3; tentatively, D is TRBD1 (6 bases). V dropped 0 bases and J dropped 0 bases, with 22 bases sitting between them. CDR3 size: 19 residues. Germline CDR1 is DFQATT and CDR2 is SNEGSKA (reference sequence). CDR3 nucleotides: TGCAGTGCTAGAGATACGGGACAATGGGGCCAGAGCAGCACAGATACGCAGTATTTT. It codes for CSARDTGQWGQSSTDTQYF.

V and J are TRBV6-1 and TRBJ2-1; 8 positions match TRBD1. The ends lost 5 bases at V and 12 bases at J; junction bases unmatched: 6. Per the germline V gene, CDR1 is MNHNS and CDR2 is SASEGT. The CDR3 contains 12 residues. This CDR3 reads CASSPAGTGQFF. For the CDR3, the DNA is TGTGCCAGCAGTCCTGCCGGGACAGGGCAGTTCTTC.

The V and J genes are TRBV24-1 and TRBJ2-3; no clear D. CDR1 and CDR2 from the germline V gene are KGHDR and SFDVKD. The V gene lost 6 bases and the J gene lost 5 bases, with 14 bases spanning the gap. The CDR3 runs to 14 residues. CDR3 DNA: TGTGCCACCAGTTTTAGTACGGACCTAGATACGCAGTATTTT. It codes for CATSFSTDLDTQYF.

The chain couples TRBV12-5 to TRBJ1-1; TRBD1 matches at 8 bases. The CDR3 is 14 amino acids. V lost 6 bases, J lost 2 bases, and 5 bases stayed unmatched. Germline assignment: CDR1 LGHNT and CDR2 FRNRAP. CDR3 nucleotides: TGTGCTAGTGGGGTACAGGGGGGTAACACTGAAGCTTTCTTT. It translates to CASGVQGGNTEAFF.

The genes are TRBV6-2 or TRBV6-3 and TRBJ2-2; D is unresolved. The CDR3 has 13 amino acids. Trimming cost V 7 bases and J 0 bases, with 6 bases left between them. Germline CDR1 is MNHEY and CDR2 is SVGEGT. CDR3 in DNA: TGTGCCAGCATCTTTACGAACACCGGGGAGCTGTTTTTT. This sequence encodes CASIFTNTGELFF.

Of note for this clonotype: The junction shows a germline mismatch at one end, possibly a read error. The chain carries TRBV29-1 and TRBJ1-2; 7 bases line up with TRBD1. Germline V CDR1 and CDR2: SQVTM, ANQGSEA. The CDR3 totals 11 residues. The CDR3 here is CSFEQGYGYTF. The DNA of the CDR3 is TGCAGCTTTGAACAGGGGTATGGCTACACCTTC.

This clonotype was counted a few times. The gene calls are TRBV30 and TRBJ2-5; D is ambiguous. Trimming removed 0 bases from V and 5 bases from J, with 1 base in between. Germline V gives CDR1 GTSNPN, CDR2 SVGIG (reference sequence). CDR3 size: 10 residues. CDR3 loop: CAWSVETQYF. The CDR3 bases are TGTGCCTGGAGTGTGGAGACCCAGTACTTC.

This clonotype was seen a few times. The germline gene is not matched at one end of the junction; a read error may be the cause. The CDR3 is CASSLQGSGTEAFF. CDR3 in DNA: TGTGCCAGTAGTTTGCAGGGGAGCGGCACTGAAGCTTTCTTT. The chain couples TRBV5-1 to TRBJ1-1; possibly TRBD1 for D (6 bases). Per germline, CDR1 SGHRS and CDR2 YFSETQ. This CDR3 is built from 14 residues.

The V gene is TRBV10-3, the J gene TRBJ2-5; D perhaps matches TRBD2 (6 bases). The germline V gene has CDR1 ENHRY and CDR2 SYGVKD. This CDR3 region has 15 residues. Trimming pared 5 bases from V and 1 base from J, leaving 14 bases between. CDR3 region: CAISSPAGFQETQYF. CDR3 nucleotides: TGTGCCATCAGTAGCCCAGCGGGCTTCCAAGAGACCCAGTACTTC.

The J gene is TRBJ2-2, the V gene TRBV7-6; TRBD1 aligns across 7 bases. There are 16 residues in the CDR3. CDR1 and CDR2 from the germline V gene are SGHVS and FNYEAQ. V shed 4 bases, J shed 1 base, and the junction held 6 bases outside the gene matches. CDR3 in DNA: TGTGCCAGCAGCTCTCCGGGGACAGTGAACACCGGGGAGCTGTTTTTT. This translates into CASSSPGTVNTGELFF.

The count of this clonotype is one. The chain combines TRBV29-1 with TRBJ1-2; D gene unclear. V lost 5 bases, J lost 1 base, and 2 bases lay in between. Germline V lookup: CDR1 SQVTM, CDR2 ANQGSEA. CDR3 length equals 10 residues. CDR3 protein: CSVNNYGYTF. Here the CDR3 DNA reads TGCAGCGTTAATAACTATGGCTACACCTTC.

To note about this clonotype: The junction departs from the called germline gene at one end, perhaps through a read error. The chain has TRBV28 and TRBJ1-1, with 7 bases that match TRBD1. This CDR3 spans 14 amino acids. Germline V gives CDR1 MDHEN, CDR2 SYDVKM. The CDR3 is CASSFSRAAQGYRF. The CDR3 DNA is TGTGCCAGCAGTTTCTCCCGAGCGGCACAGGGGTACCGCTTT.

The chain links TRBV5-1 to TRBJ2-2; D possibly corresponds to TRBD1 (6 bases). The germline V gene has CDR1 SGHRS and CDR2 YFSETQ. The CDR3 loop spans 16 amino acids. Trimming removed 1 base at V and 2 bases at J, with 12 bases between. The CDR3 spells CASSLIPGANTGELFF. The CDR3 DNA reads TGCGCCAGCAGCTTGATTCCAGGGGCCAACACCGGGGAGCTGTTTTTT.

The chain combines TRBV20-1 with TRBJ2-5, with D possibly matching TRBD2 (6 bases). The CDR3 totals 14 residues. V shed 0 bases and J shed 6 bases, with 14 bases lying between them. Germline V gene data show CDR1 as DFQATT and CDR2 as SNEGSKA (reference sequence). CDR3 sequence reads: CSARDPLALQTQYF. The CDR3 DNA is TGCAGTGCTAGAGATCCTCTAGCGCTTCAGACCCAGTACTTC.

This clonotype was picked up a small number of times. The J gene is TRBJ2-2, the V gene TRBV29-1, with 7 nucleotides matching TRBD2. V dropped 6 bases and J dropped 0; count of bases not matched to a gene: 7. The CDR3 sequence is 15 residues long. Per germline, CDR1 SQVTM and CDR2 ANQGSEA. The CDR3 DNA sequence: TGCAGCGTCCTGCGGGAGAACGCGAACACCGGGGAGCTGTTTTTT. Translating gives CSVLRENANTGELFF.